The rows below give T cell receptor beta chains drawn from one sample of a study of OX40 agonist ivuxolimab in advanced cancers. The protocol was immunoSEQ multiplex PCR, while the TCRdb copy is restricted to in-frame clones and leaves out a portion. The profile shows about 93,000 clones, 90% to 95% of them singletons. This specimen consisted of CD4+ or CD8+ T cells sorted from blood, obtained in a trial of the OX40 agonist ivuxolimab. These receptors were collected from an adult with an advanced solid tumor such as melanoma, head and neck, liver or kidney cancer. Both conserved end residues are part of each CDR3. D genes are given only for firm matches. Expanded clones get a size class; other rows say once, few or many, or leave the size out.

v_gene: TRBV5-1; len: 18; d_gene: -; j_gene: TRBJ1-3; abundance: -; CDR3nt: TGCGCCAGCAGCTTGGATATGACGGTGGCCGACTCTGGAAACACCATATATTTT; CDR3aa: CASSLDMTVADSGNTIYF
v_gene: TRBV6-5; len: 13; d_gene: -; j_gene: TRBJ1-2; abundance: -; CDR3nt: TGTGCCATCCAGGCAGGGGTGGTTGGTGGCTACACCTTC; CDR3aa: CAIQAGVVGGYTF
v_gene: TRBV19; len: 13; d_gene: TRBD1; j_gene: TRBJ1-5; abundance: -; CDR3nt: TGTGCCAGTAGTTTCCAGGGGGATCGGCCCCAGCATTTT; CDR3aa: CASSFQGDRPQHF
v_gene: TRBV18; len: 12; d_gene: -; j_gene: TRBJ2-7; abundance: -; CDR3nt: TGTGCCAGCCCTTACTTTTCCTACGAGCAGTACTTC; CDR3aa: CASPYFSYEQYF
v_gene: TRBV30; len: 11; d_gene: -; j_gene: TRBJ2-7; abundance: -; CDR3nt: TGTGCCTGGACCGCTTCTGGCGAGCAGTACTTC; CDR3aa: CAWTASGEQYF
v_gene: TRBV25-1; len: 14; d_gene: TRBD1; j_gene: TRBJ2-7; abundance: -; CDR3nt: TGTGCCAGCAGTGAACTACAGGGGGCGGACGAGCAGTACTTC; CDR3aa: CASSELQGADEQYF
v_gene: TRBV9; len: 15; d_gene: -; j_gene: TRBJ2-5; abundance: once; CDR3nt: TGTGCCAGCAGCGTAGAGGATGGGGAGACAGAGACCCAGTACTTC; CDR3aa: CASSVEDGETETQYF
v_gene: TRBV29-1; len: 14; d_gene: -; j_gene: TRBJ2-5; abundance: once; CDR3nt: TGCAGCGTTTTCTCTAGCGACCGCCAAGAGACCCAGTACTTC; CDR3aa: CSVFSSDRQETQYF
v_gene: TRBV6-6; len: 15; d_gene: -; j_gene: TRBJ2-2; abundance: -; CDR3nt: TGTGCCAGCAGTTTTAGGTTCCAGACGGGCGGGGAGCTGTTTTTT; CDR3aa: CASSFRFQTGGELFF
v_gene: TRBV6-1; len: 11; d_gene: TRBD2; j_gene: TRBJ2-7; abundance: -; CDR3nt: TGTGCCATTCTAGCGGACTACGAGCAGTACTTC; CDR3aa: CAILADYEQYF
v_gene: TRBV7-8; len: 16; d_gene: TRBD1; j_gene: TRBJ1-5; abundance: -; CDR3nt: TGTGCCAGCAGCTTCTCCCCGGGACAGGGGGTTCAGCCCCAGCATTTT; CDR3aa: CASSFSPGQGVQPQHF
v_gene: TRBV7-9; len: 11; d_gene: -; j_gene: TRBJ2-7; abundance: once; CDR3nt: TGTGCCAGCAGCTTCGGGGTCGAGCAGTACTTC; CDR3aa: CASSFGVEQYF
v_gene: TRBV19; len: 14; d_gene: TRBD2; j_gene: TRBJ2-1; abundance: once; CDR3nt: TGTGCCAGTGCCGAGGCGGGGGACTACAATGAGCAGTTCTTC; CDR3aa: CASAEAGDYNEQFF
v_gene: TRBV10-2; len: 14; d_gene: -; j_gene: TRBJ2-7; abundance: -; CDR3nt: TGCGCCAGCGGGGCGTCTAGAAGCTCCTACGAGCAGTACTTC; CDR3aa: CASGASRSSYEQYF
v_gene: TRBV13; len: 16; d_gene: TRBD2; j_gene: TRBJ2-1; abundance: -; CDR3nt: TGTGCCAGCAGCTCCCGAGGAGCGGGGTCCCACAATGAGCAGTTCTTC; CDR3aa: CASSSRGAGSHNEQFF
v_gene: TRBV5-5; len: 12; d_gene: -; j_gene: TRBJ1-2; abundance: -; CDR3nt: TGTGCCAGCAGCCCCATCCTGGGTGGCTACACCTTC; CDR3aa: CASSPILGGYTF
v_gene: TRBV19; len: 16; d_gene: -; j_gene: TRBJ1-3; abundance: -; CDR3nt: TGTGCCAGTAGTATAGCGGTCGCAGGGACTGGAAACACCATATATTTT; CDR3aa: CASSIAVAGTGNTIYF
v_gene: TRBV25-1; len: 16; d_gene: TRBD1; j_gene: TRBJ2-1; abundance: -; CDR3nt: TGTGCCAGCAGTTGGCTCGGGCCAGGGGCAGGGGGCGAGCAGTTCTTC; CDR3aa: CASSWLGPGAGGEQFF
v_gene: TRBV5-4; len: 14; d_gene: -; j_gene: TRBJ2-7; abundance: -; CDR3nt: TGTGCCAGCAGCTTGGAAGGCAGTTTCTACGAGCAGTACTTC; CDR3aa: CASSLEGSFYEQYF
v_gene: TRBV19; len: 16; d_gene: -; j_gene: TRBJ1-5; abundance: -; CDR3nt: TGTGCCAGTAGACCCTATGAGGGAGGGATCAATCAGCCCCAGCATTTT; CDR3aa: CASRPYEGGINQPQHF
v_gene: TRBV19; len: 13; d_gene: -; j_gene: TRBJ2-7; abundance: -; CDR3nt: TGTGCCAGTAGTATAACCAGGGGCTACGAGCAGTACTTC; CDR3aa: CASSITRGYEQYF
v_gene: TRBV6-1; len: 16; d_gene: TRBD1; j_gene: TRBJ1-2; abundance: -; CDR3nt: TGTGCCAGCAGTGAAAGGACAGGGCTTCCTAACTATGGCTACACCTTC; CDR3aa: CASSERTGLPNYGYTF
v_gene: TRBV28; len: 15; d_gene: TRBD1; j_gene: TRBJ2-7; abundance: -; CDR3nt: TGTGCCAGCAGTTTACGGGGACAGCTCTCCTACGAGCAGTACTTC; CDR3aa: CASSLRGQLSYEQYF
v_gene: TRBV6-1; len: 15; d_gene: TRBD2; j_gene: TRBJ2-1; abundance: -; CDR3nt: TGTGCCAGCAGTGCACTAGCGGAGGTCTACAATGAGCAGTTCTTC; CDR3aa: CASSALAEVYNEQFF
v_gene: TRBV29-1; len: 15; d_gene: TRBD1; j_gene: TRBJ2-5; abundance: -; CDR3nt: TGCAGCGTTGAGGGGGGGACAGGGGTACGAGGGACCCAGTACTTC; CDR3aa: CSVEGGTGVRGTQYF
v_gene: TRBV19; len: 14; d_gene: -; j_gene: TRBJ1-5; abundance: once; CDR3nt: TGTGCCAGTAGTATATTTGCTAGCAATCAGCCCCAGCATTTT; CDR3aa: CASSIFASNQPQHF
v_gene: TRBV27; len: 15; d_gene: -; j_gene: TRBJ2-3; abundance: -; CDR3nt: TGTGCCAGCAGTTTACATTTCGGGGGCACAGATACGCAGTATTTT; CDR3aa: CASSLHFGGTDTQYF
v_gene: TRBV12-5; len: 11; d_gene: -; j_gene: TRBJ2-7; abundance: -; CDR3nt: TGTGCTAGTGGCTGGGGGTGGGAGCAGTACTTC; CDR3aa: CASGWGWEQYF
v_gene: TRBV27; len: 13; d_gene: -; j_gene: TRBJ1-4; abundance: -; CDR3nt: TGTGCCAGCAGTGCAAACAGGGATGAAAAACTGTTTTTT; CDR3aa: CASSANRDEKLFF
v_gene: TRBV19; len: 16; d_gene: TRBD1; j_gene: TRBJ2-5; abundance: -; CDR3nt: TGTGCCAGTAGTCATGGGACAGGGAGGTACCAAGAGACCCAGTACTTC; CDR3aa: CASSHGTGRYQETQYF
v_gene: TRBV9; len: 15; d_gene: -; j_gene: TRBJ1-5; abundance: once; CDR3nt: TGTGCCAGCAGCGTAGATGGCAGGGTTGGTGGGCCCCAGCATTTT; CDR3aa: CASSVDGRVGGPQHF
v_gene: TRBV5-4; len: 14; d_gene: TRBD2; j_gene: TRBJ2-1; abundance: -; CDR3nt: TGTGCCAGCAGCTTGCGGGGGGGCTACAATGAGCAGTTCTTC; CDR3aa: CASSLRGGYNEQFF
v_gene: TRBV4-3; len: 14; d_gene: TRBD1; j_gene: TRBJ2-1; abundance: -; CDR3nt: TGCGCCAGCAGCCAGAACACAGGGGACAATGAGCAGTTCTTC; CDR3aa: CASSQNTGDNEQFF